The 13 T cell receptor beta chains reported below all come from one sample, sequenced in a study of tissue T cells after allogeneic stem cell transplantation. The time point was: mouse harvest day 14 after allogeneic transplant. Mouse grafts combined 10^7 T-cell-depleted bone marrow cells with 10^6 splenic CD5+ T cells. The assay was immunoSEQ multiplex PCR, and TCRdb's table has in-frame clones only and misses some. The table has approximately 4,700 clones, about 32% seen once. Sequenced: skin. These receptor sequences come from a female BALB/c mouse given C57BL/6 T cells with graft-versus-host disease after an allogeneic hematopoietic cell transplant.

In its sample, this clone ranks as medium-sized. The genes are named according to mouse. The sequence runs out 1 residue before the end of the CDR3; the remainder is reconstructed from the germline J gene. This sequence joins TRBV23 and TRBJ1-4. The CDR3 is 15 amino acids. Germline CDR1 is KGHTA and CDR2 is FQNQQP. The CDR3 loop reads CSSSQGQGVNERLFF. CDR3 bases read: TGCTCCAGCAGTCAGGGGCAGGGAGTCAACGAAAGATTATTT.

This clone is categorized as large. The genes are named according to mouse. The missing CDR3 end, 1 residue past where the read stops, is filled in from the germline J gene. V and J are TRBV13-1 and TRBJ2-1, with D perhaps TRBD2 (6 bases). This CDR3 region has 14 residues. V was trimmed by 2 bases and J by 4 bases, leaving 10 bases between them. CDR1 and CDR2 (germline): NSHNY, SYGAGN. The sequenced CDR3 bases are TGTGCCAGCAGTGAGCTGGGGAGGTATGCTGAGCAGTTC. Its translation is CASSELGRYAEQF. The CDR3 as a whole reads CASSELGRYAEQFF.

Comments on this clone: Mouse names are used for the genes. The CDR3 end is not reached by the read, which stops 1 residue before it; the germline J gene fills it in. This chain connects TRBV26 to TRBJ2-4; possibly TRBD1 for D (6 bases). Looked up from germline, CDR1 is KGHPV and CDR2 is FQNQEV (reference sequence). This CDR3 is 13 amino acids long. V was clipped by 3 bases and J by 6 bases, with 10 bases between them. The CDR3 sequence: CASSLQGENTLYF. The CDR3 bases that were read are TGTGCCAGCAGTCTACAGGGCGAGAACACCTTGTAC.

This clone was found a few times. The gene symbols are mouse symbols. The read ends 1 residue before the CDR3 terminus; that terminus is restored from the germline J gene. This rearrangement joins TRBV29 to TRBJ2-1; D might be TRBD2 (6 bases). In germline, CDR1 is MSHET, CDR2 SYDVDS. Trimming removed 1 base from V and 0 bases from J, with 7 bases in between. The CDR3 spans 15 residues. This CDR3 reads CASSLWGVNYAEQFF. Incomplete CDR3 DNA: TGTGCTAGCAGTTTATGGGGGGTTAACTATGCTGAGCAGTTC.

Of note for this clone: Germline and genes: mouse. Read data end 1 residue before the CDR3 end; the end is taken from the germline J gene. The genes are TRBV12-2 and TRBJ2-3; TRBD2 is a possible D gene (6 bases). Per germline, CDR1 SGHLS and CDR2 HYDKME. The CDR3 loop spans 15 amino acids. The V end lost 0 bases, the J end lost 0 bases, and 9 bases lay between the germline ends. This CDR3 is CASSLAWGSAETLYF. The covered CDR3 bases are TGTGCCAGCTCTCTCGCCTGGGGTAGTGCAGAAACGCTGTAT. Using reference TRBV12-2 and TRBJ2-3 for the parts outside the CDR3, the full variable domain is NSGVVQSPRYIIKGKGERSILKCIPISGHLSVAWYQQTQGQELKFFIQHYDKMERDKGNLPSRFSVQQFDDYHSEMNMSALELEDSAVYFCASSLAWGSAETLYFGSGTRLTVL.

This clone was recorded a few times. Genes and germline are mouse. The CDR3 protein is CASSEAFYEQYF. The DNA read from the CDR3 is TGTGCCAGCAGTGAAGCCTTCTATGAACAGTAC. V and J are TRBV13-1 and TRBJ2-7; D is unclear. Read coverage stops 1 residue before the CDR3 terminus; the germline J gene supplies the remainder. The germline V gene has CDR1 NSHNY and CDR2 SYGAGN. V was clipped by 2 bases and J by 3 bases, with 6 bases between them. The CDR3 is made up of 12 amino acids.

This clone has more than one count but fewer than ten. The germline and genes are mouse ones. The DNA ends 1 residue before the CDR3 does, and the rest of the CDR3 is filled in from the germline J gene. The chain has TRBV13-2 and TRBJ1-3; D may be TRBD1 (5 bases). This CDR3 contains 12 residues. The V end was cut by 5 bases, the J end by 2 bases, with 5 bases between. Germline CDR1 reads NNHNN; CDR2 reads SYGAGS (reference sequence). This chain's CDR3 is CASGGAGNTLYF. The part of the CDR3 DNA that was read is TGTGCCAGCGGGGGGGCTGGAAATACGCTCTAT.

This clone showed up just a few times. Each gene name is a mouse one. Read data end 1 residue before the CDR3 end; the end is taken from the germline J gene. The rearrangement uses TRBV26 and TRBJ1-3; possible D gene TRBD1, 5 bases. V lost 4 bases and J 2 bases, leaving 9 bases between the germline ends. Germline loops: CDR1 KGHPV, CDR2 FQNQEV (reference sequence). This CDR3 is 14 amino acids long. CDR3 bases read: TGTGCCAGCAGTCCCCGGGACGCTGGAAATACGCTCTAT. It specifies CASSPRDAGNTLY. In full, the CDR3 is CASSPRDAGNTLYF.

This clone is termed medium-sized. The genes are named according to mouse. The observed sequence ends 1 residue before the CDR3 terminus, with the missing tail filled in from the germline J gene. This chain links TRBV3 with TRBJ1-3, with 7 bases lining up with TRBD1. V trimming: 11 bases; J trimming: 0 bases; junction bases outside the gene matches: 4. Germline V lookup: CDR1 SNHLY, CDR2 FYNGKV (reference sequence). The CDR3 totals 13 residues. The CDR3 sequence is CAFRDSSGNTLYF. The CDR3 DNA, read in part, is TGTGCCTTCCGGGACAGTTCTGGAAATACGCTCTAT.

This clone was observed a few times. The gene names given are mouse names. The CDR3 protein is CASSQDGTANSDYTF. The DNA read from the CDR3 is TGTGCCAGCAGCCAAGATGGAACAGCAAACTCCGACTACACC. The chain links TRBV5 to TRBJ1-2; D unclear. The missing CDR3 end, 1 residue past where the read stops, is filled in from the germline J gene. The CDR3 covers 15 residues. Trimming shortened V by 0 bases and J by 0 bases, and 8 bases separated the two germline ends. Germline CDR1 LGHNA, CDR2 YNLKQL (reference sequence).

The sample holds a few counts of this clone. These gene names are mouse names. The read finishes 1 residue shy of the CDR3 end, and the germline J gene is used to complete it. The chain joins TRBV20 to TRBJ2-4; 7 bases align to TRBD2. The V segment lost 5 bases and the J segment 2 bases; nucleotides outside the gene matches: 1. This CDR3 spans 12 amino acids. The germline gives CDR1 GFQATS, CDR2 STVNSAI. This CDR3 is CGAGTVQNTLYF. Incomplete CDR3 DNA: TGTGGTGCTGGGACTGTTCAAAACACCTTGTAC.

As for this clone: Gene names and germline refer to mouse. The DNA ends 1 residue before the CDR3 does, and the rest of the CDR3 is filled in from the germline J gene. The rearrangement links TRBV3 to TRBJ2-7; weak D call: TRBD2 (6 bases). With 2 bases removed from V and 0 bases from J, the gap between germline ends came to 11 bases. This CDR3 has 15 amino acids. Germline CDR1 reads SNHLY; CDR2 reads FYNGKV (reference sequence). The CDR3 bases that were read are TGTGCCAGCAGCTTACTCGGGGGGAGCTCCTATGAACAGTAC. Its translation is CASSLLGGSSYEQY. The complete CDR3 protein is CASSLLGGSSYEQYF.

This clone has more than one count but fewer than ten. Mouse names are used for the genes. With the read ending 1 residue before the CDR3 end, the germline J gene is used to fill in that end. The chain uses TRBV13-1 and TRBJ1-3; 9 bases line up with TRBD1. V shed 3 bases and J 1 base; nucleotides not matched to a gene: 2. Germline V CDR1 and CDR2: NSHNY, SYGAGN. This CDR3 has 15 residues. The CDR3 is CASSGDRGSGNTLYF. The part of the CDR3 DNA that was read is TGTGCCAGCAGTGGCGACAGGGGGTCTGGAAATACGCTCTAT.